The entry below gives a single T cell receptor beta chain sequence along with its context. Trimming took off 4 bases at V and 0 bases at J, with 19 bases between the two ends. CDR1 is SGHTA and CDR2 is FQGNSA in the germline V gene. The CDR3 runs 18 residues. The data were produced by immunoSEQ multiplex PCR, yet TCRdb's version contains in-frame clones alone and is incomplete. The sample lists about 300,000 clones, roughly 89% occurring once. This sample is drawn from a study of blood T cell repertoires in COVID-19. The chain has TRBV7-2 and TRBJ1-3; weak D call: TRBD1 (6 bases). Sequencing used PBMCs or T cells enriched from blood (not recorded which). This TCR was sampled from a woman aged 45-65 years who had been exposed to COVID-19. Here the CDR3 reads CASSSGDLFTPSGNTIYF. The CDR3, as DNA: TGTGCCAGCAGCTCAGGGGACCTTTTTACTCCCTCTGGAAACACCATATATTTT.